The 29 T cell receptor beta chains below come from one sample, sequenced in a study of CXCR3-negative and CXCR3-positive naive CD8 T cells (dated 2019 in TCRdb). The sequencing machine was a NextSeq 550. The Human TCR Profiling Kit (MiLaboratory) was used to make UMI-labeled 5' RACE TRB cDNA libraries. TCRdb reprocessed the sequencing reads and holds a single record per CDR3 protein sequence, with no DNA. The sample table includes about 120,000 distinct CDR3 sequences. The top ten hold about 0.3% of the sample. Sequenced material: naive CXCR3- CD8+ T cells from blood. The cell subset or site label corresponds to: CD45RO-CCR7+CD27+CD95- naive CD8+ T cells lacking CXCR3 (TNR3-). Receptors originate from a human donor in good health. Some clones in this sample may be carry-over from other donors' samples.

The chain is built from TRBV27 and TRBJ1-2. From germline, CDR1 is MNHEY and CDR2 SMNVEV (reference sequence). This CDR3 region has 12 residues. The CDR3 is CASGGQNYGYTF.

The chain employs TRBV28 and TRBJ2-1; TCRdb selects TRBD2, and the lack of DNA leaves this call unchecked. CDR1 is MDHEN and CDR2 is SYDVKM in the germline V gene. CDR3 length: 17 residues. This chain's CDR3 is CASSPPGLRGSYNEQFF.

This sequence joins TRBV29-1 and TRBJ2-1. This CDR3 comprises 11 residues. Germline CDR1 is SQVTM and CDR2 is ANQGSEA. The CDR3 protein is CSVGIGDEQFF.

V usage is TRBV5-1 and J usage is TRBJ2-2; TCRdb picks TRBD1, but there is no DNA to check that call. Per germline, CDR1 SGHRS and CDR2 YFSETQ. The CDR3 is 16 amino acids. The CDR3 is CASSFLGGTNTGELFF.

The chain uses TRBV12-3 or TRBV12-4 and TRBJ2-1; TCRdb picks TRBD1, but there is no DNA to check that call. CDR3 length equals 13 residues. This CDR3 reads CASTPGPSHEQFF.

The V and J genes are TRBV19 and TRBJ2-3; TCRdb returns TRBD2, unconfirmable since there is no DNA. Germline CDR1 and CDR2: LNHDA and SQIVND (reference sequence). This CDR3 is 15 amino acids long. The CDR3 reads CASSFRDSYTDTQYF.

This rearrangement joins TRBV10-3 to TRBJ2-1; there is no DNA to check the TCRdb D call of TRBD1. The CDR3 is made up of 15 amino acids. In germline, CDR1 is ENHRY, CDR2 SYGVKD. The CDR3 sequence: CAIQFGGQGDNEQFF.

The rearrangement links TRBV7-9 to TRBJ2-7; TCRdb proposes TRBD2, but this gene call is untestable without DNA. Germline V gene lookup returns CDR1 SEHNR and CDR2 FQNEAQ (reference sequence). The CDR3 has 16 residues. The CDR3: CASSVVAGEASYEQYF.

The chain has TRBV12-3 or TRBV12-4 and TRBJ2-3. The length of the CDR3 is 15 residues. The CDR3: CASSLGGASTDTQYF.

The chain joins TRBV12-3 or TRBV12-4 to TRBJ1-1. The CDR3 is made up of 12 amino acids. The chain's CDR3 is CASSLWATEAFF.

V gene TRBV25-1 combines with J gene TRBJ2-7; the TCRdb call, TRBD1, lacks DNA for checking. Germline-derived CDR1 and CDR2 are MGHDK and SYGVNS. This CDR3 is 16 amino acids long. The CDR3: CASSEYPLGASYEQYF.

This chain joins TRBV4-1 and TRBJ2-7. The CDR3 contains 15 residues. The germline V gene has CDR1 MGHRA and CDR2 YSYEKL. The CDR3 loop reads CASSQVSVDSYEQYF.

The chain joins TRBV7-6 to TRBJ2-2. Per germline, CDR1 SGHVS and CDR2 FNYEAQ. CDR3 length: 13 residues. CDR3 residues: CSSRGADTGELFF.

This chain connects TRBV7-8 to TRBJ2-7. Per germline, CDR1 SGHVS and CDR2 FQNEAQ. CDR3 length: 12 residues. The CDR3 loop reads CASSSPNYEQYF.

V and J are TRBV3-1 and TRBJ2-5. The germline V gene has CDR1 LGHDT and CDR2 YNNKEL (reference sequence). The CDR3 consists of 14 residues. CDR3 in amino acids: CASSQVGVQETQYF.

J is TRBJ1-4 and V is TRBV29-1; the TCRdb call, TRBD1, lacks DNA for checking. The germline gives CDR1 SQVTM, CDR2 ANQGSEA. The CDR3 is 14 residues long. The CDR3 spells CSVAPGQGDEKLFF.

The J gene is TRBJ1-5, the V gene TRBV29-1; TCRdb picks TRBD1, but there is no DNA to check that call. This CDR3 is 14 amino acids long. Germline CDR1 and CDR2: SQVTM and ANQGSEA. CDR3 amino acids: CSVDEGTGNQPQHF. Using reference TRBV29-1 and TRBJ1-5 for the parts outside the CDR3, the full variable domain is SAVISQKPSRDICQRGTSLTIQCQVDSQVTMMFWYRQQPGQSLTLIATANQGSEATYESGFVIDKFPISRPNLTFSTLTVSNMSPEDSSIYLCSVDEGTGNQPQHFGDGTRLSIL.

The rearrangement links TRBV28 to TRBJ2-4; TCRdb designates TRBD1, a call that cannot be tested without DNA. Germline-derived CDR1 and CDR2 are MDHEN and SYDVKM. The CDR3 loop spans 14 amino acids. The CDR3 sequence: CASSQGLAKNIQYF.

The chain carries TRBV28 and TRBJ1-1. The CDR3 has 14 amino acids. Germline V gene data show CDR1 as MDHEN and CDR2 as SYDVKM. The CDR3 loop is CASRIGSSRTEAFF.

CDR3: CSVGGPPYEQYF. V usage is TRBV29-1 and J usage is TRBJ2-7; without DNA, the TCRdb call of TRBD1 cannot be checked. The CDR3 is 12 residues long. Germline V gene sequence: CDR1 SQVTM, CDR2 ANQGSEA.

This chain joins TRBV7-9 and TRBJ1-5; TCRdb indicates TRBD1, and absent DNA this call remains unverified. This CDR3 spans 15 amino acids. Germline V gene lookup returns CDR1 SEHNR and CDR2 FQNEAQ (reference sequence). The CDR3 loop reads CASSLAGTGDQPQHF. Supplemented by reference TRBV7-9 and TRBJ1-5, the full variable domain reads DTGVSQNPRHKITKRGQNVTFRCDPISEHNRLYWYRQTLGQGPEFLTYFQNEAQLEKSRLLSDRFSAERPKGSFSTLEIQRTEQGDSAMYLCASSLAGTGDQPQHFGDGTRLSIL.

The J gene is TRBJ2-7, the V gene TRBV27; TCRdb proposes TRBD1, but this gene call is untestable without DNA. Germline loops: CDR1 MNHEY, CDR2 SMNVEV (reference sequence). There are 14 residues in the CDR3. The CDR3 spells CASSPRTGMYEQYF.

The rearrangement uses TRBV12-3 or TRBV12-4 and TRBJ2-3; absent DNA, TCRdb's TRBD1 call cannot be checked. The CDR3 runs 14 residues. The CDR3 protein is CASSPRTLPDTQYF.

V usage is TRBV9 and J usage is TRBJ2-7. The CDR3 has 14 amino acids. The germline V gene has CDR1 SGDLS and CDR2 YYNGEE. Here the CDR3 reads CASSVARSSYEQYF.

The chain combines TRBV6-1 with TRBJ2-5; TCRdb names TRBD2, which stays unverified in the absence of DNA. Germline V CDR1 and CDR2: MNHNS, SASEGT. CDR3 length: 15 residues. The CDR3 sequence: CASSDFVGSGVTQYF.

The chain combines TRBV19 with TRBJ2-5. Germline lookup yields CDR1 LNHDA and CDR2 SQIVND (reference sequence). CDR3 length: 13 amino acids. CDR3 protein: CASSPPNQETQYF.

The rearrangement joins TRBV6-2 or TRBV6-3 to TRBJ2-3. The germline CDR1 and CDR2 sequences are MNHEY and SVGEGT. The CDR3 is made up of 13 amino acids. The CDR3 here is CASSYRNLDTQYF.

CDR3 loop: CASSRSRLAARGVQETQYF. The V gene is TRBV9, the J gene TRBJ2-5; TCRdb's D call, TRBD2, is unchecked because there is no DNA. The CDR3 consists of 19 residues. The V gene's germline CDR1 is SGDLS and CDR2 YYNGEE.

CDR3 loop: CASSEPGQGAGNTEAFF. The gene calls are TRBV7-9 and TRBJ1-1; TCRdb outputs TRBD1, but without DNA this stays unchecked. This CDR3 region has 17 residues. CDR1 and CDR2 (germline): SEHNR, FQNEAQ (reference sequence).